This TCR beta chain stems from a study of OX40 agonist ivuxolimab in advanced cancers. Across the study: Mean age approximately 61 years, range 23 to 79; roughly 82% male. Study-wide results and limits: Averaged across samples, CD8+ T cells carried more expanded clones than CD4+ did. The CD4+ and CD8+ T cells in the blood had expanded clonally by week 6 at 0.1 to 3.0 mg/kg.

Sampling of blood occurred at baseline, cycle 4 day 1, and cycle 7 day 1. This table comes from immunoSEQ multiplex PCR, and its TCRdb copy is limited to in-frame clones, with some not included. The sample lists 65,000 to 95,000 clones, roughly 86% occurring once. Trimming shortened V by 4 bases and J by 8 bases, and 14 bases separated the two germline ends. The CDR3 totals 12 residues. CDR1 and CDR2 (germline): GTSNPN, SVGIG (reference sequence). As concerns this clone: What it recognizes is unknown.

V usage is TRBV30 and J usage is TRBJ1-2; D is undetermined. The clonotype originates from an adult with an advanced solid tumor such as melanoma, head and neck, liver or kidney cancer. The specimen was CD4+ or CD8+ T cells sorted from blood, collected in a trial of the OX40 agonist ivuxolimab. The CDR3 is CAWKRGREGYTF. The CDR3 region has the DNA TGTGCCTGGAAAAGAGGACGAGAAGGCTACACCTTC.